This T cell receptor beta chain is from a study of blood T cell repertoires in COVID-19. CDR1 and CDR2 (germline): MDHEN, SYDVKM. V shed 7 bases and J shed 5 bases, with 12 bases lying between them. The CDR3 sequence is 13 residues long. This table comes from immunoSEQ multiplex PCR, and its TCRdb copy is limited to in-frame clones, with some not included. In the table there are over 200,000 clones, 75% to 90% of which are singletons. V and J are TRBV28 and TRBJ1-5; D perhaps matches TRBD1 (5 bases). What was sequenced was peripheral blood. The clonotype was recovered from a man under 40 with COVID-19, enrolled during active disease. The DNA of the CDR3 is TGTGCCAGCATCAGGGAGGGTCATCAGCCCCAGCATTTT. Translating gives CASIREGHQPQHF. The variable domain in full, with the rest retrieved from reference TRBV28 and TRBJ1-5, is DVKVTQSSRYLVKRTGEKVFLECVQDMDHENMFWYRQDPGLGLRLIYFSYDVKMKEKGDIPEGYSVSREKKERFSLILESASTNQTSMYLCASIREGHQPQHFGDGTRLSIL.